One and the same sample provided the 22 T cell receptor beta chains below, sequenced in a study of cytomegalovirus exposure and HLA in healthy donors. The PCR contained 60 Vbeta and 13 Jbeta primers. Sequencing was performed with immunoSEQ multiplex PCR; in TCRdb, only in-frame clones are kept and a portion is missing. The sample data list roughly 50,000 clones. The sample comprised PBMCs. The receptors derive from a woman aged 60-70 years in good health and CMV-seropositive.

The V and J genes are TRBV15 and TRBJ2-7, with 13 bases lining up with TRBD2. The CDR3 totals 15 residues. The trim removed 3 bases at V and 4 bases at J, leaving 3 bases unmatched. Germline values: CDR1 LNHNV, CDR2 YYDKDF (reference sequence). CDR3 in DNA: TGTGCCACCAGCAGGGGGACTAGCGGGATTTACGAGCAGTACTTC. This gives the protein CATSRGTSGIYEQYF.

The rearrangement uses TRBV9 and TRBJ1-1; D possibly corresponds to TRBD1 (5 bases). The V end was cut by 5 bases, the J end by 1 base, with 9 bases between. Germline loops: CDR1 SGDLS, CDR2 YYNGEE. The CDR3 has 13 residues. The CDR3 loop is CASRGQGNTEAFF. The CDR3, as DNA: TGTGCCAGCAGGGGGCAGGGGAACACTGAAGCTTTCTTT.

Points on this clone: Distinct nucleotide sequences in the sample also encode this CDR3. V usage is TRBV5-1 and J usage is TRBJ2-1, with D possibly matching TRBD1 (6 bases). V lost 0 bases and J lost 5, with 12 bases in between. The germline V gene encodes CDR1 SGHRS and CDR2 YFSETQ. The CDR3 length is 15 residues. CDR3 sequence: CASSLGGGRDNEQFF. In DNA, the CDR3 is TGCGCCAGCAGCTTGGGAGGGGGTCGGGACAATGAGCAGTTCTTC. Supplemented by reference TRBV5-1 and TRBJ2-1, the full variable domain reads KAGVTQTPRYLIKTRGQQVTLSCSPISGHRSVSWYQQTPGQGLQFLFEYFSETQRNKGNFPGRFSGRQFSNSRSEMNVSTLELGDSALYLCASSLGGGRDNEQFFGPGTRLTVL.

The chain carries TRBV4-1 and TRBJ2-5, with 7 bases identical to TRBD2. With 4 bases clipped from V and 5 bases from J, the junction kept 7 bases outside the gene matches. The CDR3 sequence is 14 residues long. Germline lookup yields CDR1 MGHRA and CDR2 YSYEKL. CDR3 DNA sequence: TGCGCCAGCAGCCGTATGGGGGAGGGGGAGACCCAGTACTTC. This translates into CASSRMGEGETQYF.

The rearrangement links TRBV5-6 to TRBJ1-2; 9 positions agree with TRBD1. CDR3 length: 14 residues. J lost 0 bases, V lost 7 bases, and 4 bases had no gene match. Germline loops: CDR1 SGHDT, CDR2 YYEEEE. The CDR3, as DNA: TGTGCCAGCGAGACAGGGGGTTCTAACTATGGCTACACCTTC. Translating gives CASETGGSNYGYTF.

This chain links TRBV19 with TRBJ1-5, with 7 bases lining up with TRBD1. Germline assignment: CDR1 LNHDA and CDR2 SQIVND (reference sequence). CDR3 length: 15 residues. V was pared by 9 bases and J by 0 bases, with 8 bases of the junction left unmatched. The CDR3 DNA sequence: TGTGCCAGCAACGACAGGGTAGATAGCAATCAGCCCCAGCATTTT. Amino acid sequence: CASNDRVDSNQPQHF.

This chain's CDR3 is CASSSGQSRGQETQYF. The CDR3, as DNA: TGCGCCAGCAGCTCGGGACAGTCCCGGGGCCAAGAGACCCAGTACTTC. This rearrangement joins TRBV5-1 to TRBJ2-5; 7 nucleotides align to TRBD1. Germline trimming cut 3 bases from V and 1 base from J; bases unmatched to any gene: 9. Germline assignment: CDR1 SGHRS and CDR2 YFSETQ. There are 16 residues in the CDR3. The full variable domain, completed using reference TRBV5-1 and TRBJ2-5, is KAGVTQTPRYLIKTRGQQVTLSCSPISGHRSVSWYQQTPGQGLQFLFEYFSETQRNKGNFPGRFSGRQFSNSRSEMNVSTLELGDSALYLCASSSGQSRGQETQYFGPGTRLLVL.

CDR3 nucleotide sequence: TGTGCCAGCAGCCTAGGGGGGGTGGGGCAGTATTTT. This gives the protein CASSLGGVGQYF. The V call is TRBV11-2, the J call TRBJ2-3; perhaps TRBD2 as D (7 bases). The CDR3 is 12 residues long. V lost 5 bases and J lost 11, with 14 bases in between. CDR1 is SGHAT and CDR2 is FQNNGV in the germline V gene.

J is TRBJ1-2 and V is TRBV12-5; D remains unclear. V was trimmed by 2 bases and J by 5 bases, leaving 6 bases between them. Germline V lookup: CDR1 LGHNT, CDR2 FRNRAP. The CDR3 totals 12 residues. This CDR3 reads CASGLSGYGYTF. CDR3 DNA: TGTGCTAGTGGTTTGTCGGGGTATGGCTACACCTTC.

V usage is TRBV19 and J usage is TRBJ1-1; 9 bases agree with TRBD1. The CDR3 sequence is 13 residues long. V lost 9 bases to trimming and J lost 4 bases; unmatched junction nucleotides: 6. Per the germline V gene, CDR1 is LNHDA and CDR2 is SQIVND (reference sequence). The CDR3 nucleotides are TGTGCCAGATCACAGGGGGCGAGCACTGAAGCTTTCTTT. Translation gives CARSQGASTEAFF. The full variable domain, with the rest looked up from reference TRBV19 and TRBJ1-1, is DGGITQSPKYLFRKEGQNVTLSCEQNLNHDAMYWYRQDPGQGLRLIYYSQIVNDFQKGDIAEGYSVSREKKESFPLTVTSAQKNPTAFYLCARSQGASTEAFFGQGTRLTVV.

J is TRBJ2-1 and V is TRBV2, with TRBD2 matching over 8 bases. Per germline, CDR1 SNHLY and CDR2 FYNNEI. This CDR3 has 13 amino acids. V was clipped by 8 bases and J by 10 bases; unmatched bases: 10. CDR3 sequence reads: CASHRTGLAEQFF. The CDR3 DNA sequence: TGTGCCAGCCACCGAACAGGACTAGCAGAGCAGTTCTTC. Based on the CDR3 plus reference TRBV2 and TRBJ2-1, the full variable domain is EPEVTQTPSHQVTQMGQEVILRCVPISNHLYFYWYRQILGQKVEFLVSFYNNEISEKSEIFDDQFSVERPDGSNFTLKIRSTKLEDSAMYFCASHRTGLAEQFFGPGTRLTVL.

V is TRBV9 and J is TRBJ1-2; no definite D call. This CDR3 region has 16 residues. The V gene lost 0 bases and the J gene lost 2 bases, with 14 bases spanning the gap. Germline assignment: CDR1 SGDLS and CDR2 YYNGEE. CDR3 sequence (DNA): TGTGCCAGCAGCGTAGCTACGGGAGGGTCGAACTATGGCTACACCTTC. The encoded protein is CASSVATGGSNYGYTF.

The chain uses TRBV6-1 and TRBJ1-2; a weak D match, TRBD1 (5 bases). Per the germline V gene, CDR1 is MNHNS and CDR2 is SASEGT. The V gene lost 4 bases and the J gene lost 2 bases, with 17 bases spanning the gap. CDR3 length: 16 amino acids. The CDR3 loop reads CASSANRGDSNYGYTF. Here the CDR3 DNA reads TGTGCCAGCAGTGCCAACCGAGGGGACTCCAACTATGGCTACACCTTC.

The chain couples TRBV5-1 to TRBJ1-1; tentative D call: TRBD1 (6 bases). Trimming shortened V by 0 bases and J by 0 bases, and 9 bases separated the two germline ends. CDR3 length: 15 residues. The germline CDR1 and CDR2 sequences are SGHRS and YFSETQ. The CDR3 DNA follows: TGCGCCAGCAGCTTGGCGGGGGGCATGAACACTGAAGCTTTCTTT. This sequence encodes CASSLAGGMNTEAFF.

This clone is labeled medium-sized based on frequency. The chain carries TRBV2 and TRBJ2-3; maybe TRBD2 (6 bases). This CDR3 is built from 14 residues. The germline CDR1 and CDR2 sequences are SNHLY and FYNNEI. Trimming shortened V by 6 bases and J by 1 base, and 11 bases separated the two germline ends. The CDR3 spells CASRGGAGTDTQYF. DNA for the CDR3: TGTGCCAGCAGGGGCGGGGCTGGCACAGATACGCAGTATTTT.

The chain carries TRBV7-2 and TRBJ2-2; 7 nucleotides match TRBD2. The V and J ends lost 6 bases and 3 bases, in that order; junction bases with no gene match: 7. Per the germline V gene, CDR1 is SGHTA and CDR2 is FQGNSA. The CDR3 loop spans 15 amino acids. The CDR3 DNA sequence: TGTGCCAGCAGGGCAAGCGGGGCGGACACCGGGGAGCTGTTTTTT. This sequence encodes CASRASGADTGELFF.

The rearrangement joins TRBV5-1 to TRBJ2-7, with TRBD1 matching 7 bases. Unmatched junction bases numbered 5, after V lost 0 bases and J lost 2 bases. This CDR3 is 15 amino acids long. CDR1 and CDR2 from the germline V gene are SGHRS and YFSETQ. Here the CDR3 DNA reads TGCGCCAGCAGCTTGGTGCCAGGGGGAGCCTACGAGCAGTACTTC. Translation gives CASSLVPGGAYEQYF. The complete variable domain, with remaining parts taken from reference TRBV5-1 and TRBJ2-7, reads KAGVTQTPRYLIKTRGQQVTLSCSPISGHRSVSWYQQTPGQGLQFLFEYFSETQRNKGNFPGRFSGRQFSNSRSEMNVSTLELGDSALYLCASSLVPGGAYEQYFGPGTRLTVT.

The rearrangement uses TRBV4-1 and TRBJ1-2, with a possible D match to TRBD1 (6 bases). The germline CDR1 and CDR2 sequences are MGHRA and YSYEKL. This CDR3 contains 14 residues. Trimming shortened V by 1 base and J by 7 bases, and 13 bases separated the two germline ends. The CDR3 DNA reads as TGCGCCAGCAGCCAAGGGGGGCAGGGGAGTGGCTACACCTTC. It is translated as CASSQGGQGSGYTF.

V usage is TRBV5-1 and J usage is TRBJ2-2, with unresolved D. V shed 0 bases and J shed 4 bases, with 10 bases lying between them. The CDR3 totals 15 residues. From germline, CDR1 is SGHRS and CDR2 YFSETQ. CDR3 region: CASSLEVGPTGELFF. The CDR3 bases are TGCGCCAGCAGCTTGGAGGTGGGCCCCACCGGGGAGCTGTTTTTT.

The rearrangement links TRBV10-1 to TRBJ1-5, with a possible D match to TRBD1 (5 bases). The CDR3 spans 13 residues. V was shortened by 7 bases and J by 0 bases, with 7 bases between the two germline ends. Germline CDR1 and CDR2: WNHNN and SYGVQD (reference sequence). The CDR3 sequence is CASNGHSNQPQHF. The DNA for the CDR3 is TGCGCCAGCAACGGACATAGCAATCAGCCCCAGCATTTT.

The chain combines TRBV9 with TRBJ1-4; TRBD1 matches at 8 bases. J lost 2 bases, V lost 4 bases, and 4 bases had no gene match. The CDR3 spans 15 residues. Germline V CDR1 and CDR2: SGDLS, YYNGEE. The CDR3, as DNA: TGTGCCAGCAGCCCATGGACAGGGACTAATGAAAAACTGTTTTTT. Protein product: CASSPWTGTNEKLFF.

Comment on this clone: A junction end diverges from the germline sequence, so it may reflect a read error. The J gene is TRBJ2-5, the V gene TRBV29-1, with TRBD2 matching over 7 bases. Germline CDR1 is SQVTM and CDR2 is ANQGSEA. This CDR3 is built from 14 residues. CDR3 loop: CSVEIGRAGENQYF. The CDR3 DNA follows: TGCAGCGTTGAAATCGGCAGGGCGGGAGAGAACCAGTACTTC.